This T cell receptor (beta chain) was documented in a study of regulatory T cells in long-lasting Graves disease. Trimming at V came to 1 base and at J to 4 bases, leaving 15 bases not matched to a gene. There are 19 residues in the CDR3. Germline V gene lookup returns CDR1 SNHLY and CDR2 FYNNEI. Construction of TCR beta libraries relied on iRepertoire HTBI primers and on Arm-PCR targeting CDR3 regions. TCRdb ran MiXCR on the multiplex PCR reads and lists one entry per CDR3 protein. The table has approximately 690,000 distinct CDR3 sequences, 30% seen once. This sample's time point: persistent/refractory GD, antithyroid drugs over 5 years with positive TRAb. There was RNA extracted from PBMCs, and the TCR library was made from it.

The chain is built from TRBV2 and TRBJ2-7; 11 nucleotides agree with TRBD2. The specimen was peripheral blood mononuclear cells (PBMCs), collected when the disease was refractory, from a patient treated with antithyroid drugs. This TCR came from a female donor with Graves disease. CDR3 residues: CASSEGVLAGDNNRYEQYF. Written as DNA, the CDR3 is TGTGCCAGCAGTGAAGGCGTACTAGCGGGAGACAACAACCGGTACGAGCAGTACTTC.